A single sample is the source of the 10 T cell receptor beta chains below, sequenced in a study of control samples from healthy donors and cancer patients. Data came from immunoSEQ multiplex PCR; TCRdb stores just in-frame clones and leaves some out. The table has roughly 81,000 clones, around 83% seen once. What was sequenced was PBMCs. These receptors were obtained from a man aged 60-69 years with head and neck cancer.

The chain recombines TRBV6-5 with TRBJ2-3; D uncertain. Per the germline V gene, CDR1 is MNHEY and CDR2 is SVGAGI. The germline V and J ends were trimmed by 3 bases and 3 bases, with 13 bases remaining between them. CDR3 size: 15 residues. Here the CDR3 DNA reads TGTGCCAGCAGTTATCAGGCTTACGGAACAGATACGCAGTATTTT. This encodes CASSYQAYGTDTQYF.

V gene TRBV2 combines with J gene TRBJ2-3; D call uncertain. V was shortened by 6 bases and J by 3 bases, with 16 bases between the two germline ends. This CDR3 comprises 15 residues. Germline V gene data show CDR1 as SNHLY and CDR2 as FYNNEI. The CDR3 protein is CASRAMGLGTDTQYF. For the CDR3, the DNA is TGTGCCAGCAGGGCAATGGGTCTTGGTACAGATACGCAGTATTTT.

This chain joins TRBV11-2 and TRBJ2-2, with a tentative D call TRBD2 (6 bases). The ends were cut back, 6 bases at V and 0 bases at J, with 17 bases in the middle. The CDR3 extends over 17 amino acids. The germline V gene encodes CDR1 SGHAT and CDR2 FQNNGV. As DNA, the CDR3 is TGTGCCAGCAGTAGAAACTTAGCGGACACGAACACCGGGGAGCTGTTTTTT. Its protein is CASSRNLADTNTGELFF.

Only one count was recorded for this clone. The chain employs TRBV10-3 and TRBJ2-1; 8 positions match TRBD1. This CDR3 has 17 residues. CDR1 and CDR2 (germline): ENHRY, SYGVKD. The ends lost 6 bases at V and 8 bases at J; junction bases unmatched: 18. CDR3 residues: CAISRGYRGTRPDEQFF. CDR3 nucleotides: TGTGCCATCAGCCGAGGATACAGGGGGACGAGGCCGGATGAGCAGTTCTTC.

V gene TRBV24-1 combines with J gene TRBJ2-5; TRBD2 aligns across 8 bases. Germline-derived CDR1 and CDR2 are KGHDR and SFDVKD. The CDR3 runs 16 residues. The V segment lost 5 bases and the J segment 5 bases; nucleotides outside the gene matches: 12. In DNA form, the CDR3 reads TGTGCCACCAGTGTCACGGGGGGGCGACTTGGGGAGACCCAGTACTTC. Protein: CATSVTGGRLGETQYF.

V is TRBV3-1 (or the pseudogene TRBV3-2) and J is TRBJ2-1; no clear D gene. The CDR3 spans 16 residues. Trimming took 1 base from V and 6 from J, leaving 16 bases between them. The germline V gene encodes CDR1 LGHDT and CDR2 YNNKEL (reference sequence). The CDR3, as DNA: TGTGCCAGCAGCCAAGTAGGAAAGGGATGGGGCAATGAGCAGTTCTTC. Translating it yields CASSQVGKGWGNEQFF.

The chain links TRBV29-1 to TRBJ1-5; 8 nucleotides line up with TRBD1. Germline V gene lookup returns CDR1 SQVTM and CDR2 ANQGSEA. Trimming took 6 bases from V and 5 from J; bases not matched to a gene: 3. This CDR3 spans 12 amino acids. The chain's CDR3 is CSVGQDYQPQHF. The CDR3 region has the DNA TGCAGCGTGGGACAGGACTATCAGCCCCAGCATTTT.

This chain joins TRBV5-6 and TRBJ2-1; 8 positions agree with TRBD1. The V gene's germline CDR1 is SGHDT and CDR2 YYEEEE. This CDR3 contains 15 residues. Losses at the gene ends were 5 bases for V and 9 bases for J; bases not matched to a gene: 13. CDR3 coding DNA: TGTGCCAGCAGTTTCCCGACAGGGGCCATGGGTGAGCAGTTCTTC. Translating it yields CASSFPTGAMGEQFF.

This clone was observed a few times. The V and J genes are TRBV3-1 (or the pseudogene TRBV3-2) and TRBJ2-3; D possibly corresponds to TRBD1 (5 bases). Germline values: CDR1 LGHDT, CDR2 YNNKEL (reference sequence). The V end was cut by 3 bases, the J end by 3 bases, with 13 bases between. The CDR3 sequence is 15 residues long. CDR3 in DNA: TGTGCCAGCAGCCAGCAGGGATTTGTGACAGATACGCAGTATTTT. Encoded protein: CASSQQGFVTDTQYF.

The CDR3 region is CASSHTPYRLNTGELFF. The CDR3 nucleotides are TGTGCCAGTAGTCATACCCCCTACCGGCTGAACACCGGGGAGCTGTTTTTT. The rearrangement uses TRBV19 and TRBJ2-2; no clear D. With 5 bases removed from V and 1 base from J, the gap between germline ends came to 17 bases. Germline V CDR1 and CDR2: LNHDA, SQIVND (reference sequence). The CDR3 spans 17 residues.